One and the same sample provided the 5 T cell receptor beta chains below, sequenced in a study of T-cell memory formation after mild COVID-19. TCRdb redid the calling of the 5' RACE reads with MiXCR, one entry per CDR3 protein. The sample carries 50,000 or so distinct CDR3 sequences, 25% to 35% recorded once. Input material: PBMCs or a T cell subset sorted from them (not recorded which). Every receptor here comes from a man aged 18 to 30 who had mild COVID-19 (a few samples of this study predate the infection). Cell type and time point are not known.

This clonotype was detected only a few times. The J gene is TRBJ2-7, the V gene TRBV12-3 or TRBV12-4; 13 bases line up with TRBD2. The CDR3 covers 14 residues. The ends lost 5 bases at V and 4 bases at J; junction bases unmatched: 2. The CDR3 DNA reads TGTGCCAGCAGTACTAGCGGGGGGGCTTACGAGCAGTACTTC. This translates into CASSTSGGAYEQYF.

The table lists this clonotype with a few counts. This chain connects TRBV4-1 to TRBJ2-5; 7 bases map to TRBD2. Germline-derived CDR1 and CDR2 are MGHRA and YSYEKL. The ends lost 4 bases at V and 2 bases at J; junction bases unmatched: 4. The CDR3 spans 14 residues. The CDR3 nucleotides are TGCGCCAGCAGCCCGGGACTATTTCAAGAGACCCAGTACTTC. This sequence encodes CASSPGLFQETQYF.

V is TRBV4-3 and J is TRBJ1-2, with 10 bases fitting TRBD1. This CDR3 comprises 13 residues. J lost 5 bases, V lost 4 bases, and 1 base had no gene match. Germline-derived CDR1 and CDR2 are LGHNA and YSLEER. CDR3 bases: TGCGCCAGCAGCCCGGGACAGGGGTATGGCTACACCTTC. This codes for CASSPGQGYGYTF.

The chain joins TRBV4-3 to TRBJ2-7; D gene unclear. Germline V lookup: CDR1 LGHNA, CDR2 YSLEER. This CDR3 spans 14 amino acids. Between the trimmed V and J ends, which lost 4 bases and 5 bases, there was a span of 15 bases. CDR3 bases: TGCGCCAGCAGCCTCGAAGGGTGGTCCGACGAGCAGTACTTC. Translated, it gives CASSLEGWSDEQYF.

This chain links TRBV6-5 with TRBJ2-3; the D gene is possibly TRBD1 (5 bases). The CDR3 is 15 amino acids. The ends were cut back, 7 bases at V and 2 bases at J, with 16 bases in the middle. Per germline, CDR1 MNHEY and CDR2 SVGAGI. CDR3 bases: TGTGCCAGCACCGTGGACACCTCTTCCACAGATACGCAGTATTTT. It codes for CASTVDTSSTDTQYF.